A selection of T cell receptor beta chains follows, all from one sample in a study of post-analysis software for immune sequencing data. Using its own MiXCR run on the PCR reads, TCRdb lists one record per CDR3 protein. Among hundreds of thousands of distinct CDR3 sequences listed, roughly 27% were seen once. Sequenced input: blood. The source is a girl aged 5-17 years with multiple sclerosis. Both conserved end residues are trimmed from each CDR3.

v_call,cdr3_aa
TRBV12-3/TRBV12-4,ASSRGQPNIQY
TRBV5-1,ASSLAGGKMNTEAF
TRBV20-1,SGRVLTDTQY
TRBV7-2,ASSATSGSYNEQF
TRBV6-6,ASGQPNYGYT
TRBV11-2,ASSLMDRGYEQY
TRBV3-1,ASGTASYEQY
TRBV10-3,AIRRDRGGSPLH
TRBV5-1,ASSLGGGVGTDTQY
TRBV20-1,SALTLATDTQY
TRBV4-3,ASSQGGLAGDVQF
TRBV20-1,SAEVAGRLQETQY
TRBV28,ASSLEGQGRRSYGYT
TRBV20-1,SARENAPLAGKAYEQY
TRBV7-2,ASSPAGGANVLT
TRBV28,ASRTGGGSVKNIQY
TRBV4-2,ASLEGTTDTQY
TRBV7-2,ASSSGTEEPQH
TRBV24-1,ATSDHLDGYT
TRBV7-2,ASSLPNQPQH
TRBV19,ASKGPDVRNEQF
TRBV7-2,ASSLLTSGDFFPGEQY
TRBV27,ASSPSGGLHEQY
TRBV12-3/TRBV12-4,ASSSAGGNEQF
TRBV9,ASSDTGNNSPLH
TRBV7-9,ASSGEGNTGELF
TRBV10-3,AISESSGSPSQETQY
TRBV4-2,ASSQVAPFNQPQH
TRBV14,ASSPTGFQAF
TRBV7-2,ASSSGTGPPGNTIY
TRBV6-2/TRBV6-3,ASTHFPGTSGISAKNIQY
TRBV7-9,ASSPPGRVEAF
TRBV10-3,AISETGDNEQY
TRBV7-9,ASSSTNLAGGNEQF
TRBV7-2,ASSLAAGSNSPLH
TRBV20-1,SARGPVLTEAF
TRBV2,ASSAGTSGLNEQF
TRBV3-1,ASGRPGRGDTEAF
TRBV5-6,ASSRDATSGEQF
TRBV15,ATSRVSGGNNEKLF
TRBV10-3,AISEWGARYNEQF
TRBV5-1,ASSPEGDQPQH
TRBV20-1,SAVAGGYTDTQY
TRBV7-2,ASSLGQAPSTDTQY
TRBV5-6,ASSAGQVRGTGELF